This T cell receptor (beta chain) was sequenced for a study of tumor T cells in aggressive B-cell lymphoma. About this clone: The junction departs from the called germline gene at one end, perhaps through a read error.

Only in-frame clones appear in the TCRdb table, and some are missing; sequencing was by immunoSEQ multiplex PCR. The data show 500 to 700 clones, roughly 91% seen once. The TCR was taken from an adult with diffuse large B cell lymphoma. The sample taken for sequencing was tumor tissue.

CDR3 amino acids: CTSSSYPTGPLIVYTF. CDR3 bases: TGTACCAGCAGTTCGTATCCGACAGGGCCGCTCATCGTCTACACCTTC. V and J are TRBV28 and TRBJ1-2, with 7 bases aligning to TRBD1. Germline V lookup: CDR1 MDHEN, CDR2 SYDVKM. The CDR3 runs to 16 residues.